This T cell receptor (beta chain) was profiled in a study of response to subunit inactivated influenza vaccine (dated by TCRdb to about 2018). With respect to the entire study: Deep quantitative T cell receptor repertoire profiling was used in the study to track responses to a trivalent subunit inactivated influenza vaccine.

The paper's findings and limits, for the study overall: The authors proposed that each seasonal influenza vaccination may bring in only a limited number of new T cells.

This clonotype was picked up a small number of times. Its antigen target is currently unknown. Per-base quality was not reported, and no clone a single base away is much larger than it. The protocol used for the library was RT-PCR. TCRdb names Illumina HiSeq 2500 as the instrument used. TCRdb cleaned the public reads at Q25 with fastp, built clones with MiXCR and kept in-frame beta chains. Every entry covers one CDR3 protein and lists the most common genes and DNA from its rows. In all, the sample holds a few hundred thousand distinct CDR3 sequences, and just over 20% of those were seen once. The ten largest clones add up to about 10% of the sample. Unmatched junction bases come to 11, with V trimmed by 5 bases and J by 3 bases. Inclusive of the bounding cysteine and phenylalanine, the CDR3 is 15 residues long. Just CDR3 DNA is preserved here, 45 bases in frame from base 1. CDR1 is given as DFQATT and CDR2 as SNEGSKA, both from the germline V gene (reference sequence).

The sequence joins TRBV20-1 to TRBJ2-5; the junction holds 8 bases that match TRBD2. Sample: PBMCs from blood, taken around 22 months after vaccination. The sequence derives from a man in his fifties or sixties who received an inactivated influenza vaccine. Donor details come from another sample of the same person, matched by shared clones. At the DNA level, the sequence is TGCAGTGCTCTCCGGAGCGGGGGATCCGAAGAGACCCAGTACTTC. It encodes CSALRSGGSEETQYF.